These T cell receptor beta chains were read from a single sample in a study of response to subunit inactivated influenza vaccine. TCRdb itself ran the RT-PCR reads through MiXCR, one entry per CDR3 protein. This sample has 450,000 to 600,000 distinct CDR3 sequences; less than 7.5% occur once, and the top ten carry around 13%. Sequencing used PBMCs from blood, obtained about 23 months after vaccination. The receptor set was obtained from a man between 50 and 75 years old who received an inactivated influenza vaccine. The conserved cysteine and the conserved F or W are not part of the CDR3 here.

CDR3 protein: ASEAGAPGELF
V gene: TRBV10-2
J gene: TRBJ2-2

CDR3 protein: ASSQDHNQRETQY
V gene: TRBV4-3
J gene: TRBJ2-5

CDR3 protein: ASSLTRPGTLDEQY
V gene: TRBV12-3/TRBV12-4
J gene: TRBJ2-7

CDR3 protein: ASSLAGHLNEQF
V gene: TRBV7-8
J gene: TRBJ2-1

CDR3 protein: SVEYRDRVNEQY
V gene: TRBV29-1
J gene: TRBJ2-7

CDR3 protein: ASSLYRDRAYEQY
V gene: TRBV14
J gene: TRBJ2-7

CDR3 protein: ASSPGLVYEQY
V gene: TRBV5-6
J gene: TRBJ2-7

CDR3 protein: ASRPDRANTGELF
V gene: TRBV12-3/TRBV12-4
J gene: TRBJ2-2

CDR3 protein: ASSLDRGNNEQF
V gene: TRBV27
J gene: TRBJ2-1

CDR3 protein: AIPRTDEQY
V gene: TRBV6-2/TRBV6-3
J gene: TRBJ2-7

CDR3 protein: ASSSDQRAGGDEQY
V gene: TRBV5-4
J gene: TRBJ2-7

CDR3 protein: ASSYEGQNYGYT
V gene: TRBV6-5
J gene: TRBJ1-2

CDR3 protein: ASSQGSPISNSPLH
V gene: TRBV4-2
J gene: TRBJ1-6

CDR3 protein: ASSPRTSGRAGAETQY
V gene: TRBV28
J gene: TRBJ2-5

CDR3 protein: AISESDRADGYT
V gene: TRBV10-3
J gene: TRBJ1-2

CDR3 protein: ASSLLSYEQY
V gene: TRBV12-3/TRBV12-4
J gene: TRBJ2-7

CDR3 protein: SARAGTVADTQY
V gene: TRBV20-1
J gene: TRBJ2-3

CDR3 protein: ASSPGLASYQETQY
V gene: TRBV5-1
J gene: TRBJ2-5

CDR3 protein: ASSRPLVGNEQF
V gene: TRBV4-2
J gene: TRBJ2-1

CDR3 protein: ASKGQETQY
V gene: TRBV5-6
J gene: TRBJ2-5

CDR3 protein: ASSLVRQGYEQY
V gene: TRBV7-2
J gene: TRBJ2-7

CDR3 protein: ASSVSGWYEQY
V gene: TRBV28
J gene: TRBJ2-7

CDR3 protein: ASSLGRQGSYEQY
V gene: TRBV7-3
J gene: TRBJ2-7